Listed below are T cell receptor beta chains from one sample, sequenced in a study of Ad26.COV2.S vaccination and SARS-CoV-2 variants. The repertoire was sequenced with immunoSEQ multiplex PCR; TCRdb's copy has only in-frame clones and lacks some. The sample contains about 320,000 clones, about 86% of which appear only once. This sample comprised peripheral blood, obtained in a trial of Ad26.COV2.S vaccine versus placebo. These receptors all come from a person aged 18 to 65 who received the Ad26.COV2.S COVID-19 vaccine or a placebo. CDR3s leave out the opening cysteine and the closing phenylalanine or tryptophan. Each record gives: V gene, clone size, CDR3 protein. The size entry is marked missing in some rows and otherwise reads once, few, many or a size class.

>TRBV5-1|-
ASSLGGRMNTEAF
>TRBV5-4|-
ASSLAAGGTYNEQF
>TRBV5-1|-
ASSLSPSGGQETQY
>TRBV30|-
AWSVLQGPYGYT
>TRBV10-3|few
AISDNSRYGYT
>TRBV19|-
ASRRTGGVSGANVLT
>TRBV30|-
AWGDRVSEQY
>TRBV18|-
ASSLMSMNTEAF
>TRBV11-2|-
ASSLNLWAGGREQY
>TRBV18|-
ASSPPTTPYEQY
>TRBV3-1/TRBV3-2|-
ASSQLTSGVTGELF
>TRBV5-4|few
ASSPLAGGPTGELF
>TRBV14|-
ASSQDYGLAGTYEQY
>TRBV2|-
ASSTGARTANGVQY
>TRBV4-1|-
ASSQAAGAGEQF
>TRBV12-3/TRBV12-4|-
ASSTGVLGYT
>TRBV5-1|once
ASSEQPGGAGNTEAF
>TRBV5-1|-
ASSLGRGQAYNEQF
>TRBV12-3/TRBV12-4|-
ASRGYTDTQY
>TRBV7-2|-
ASSRDRGQGYEQY